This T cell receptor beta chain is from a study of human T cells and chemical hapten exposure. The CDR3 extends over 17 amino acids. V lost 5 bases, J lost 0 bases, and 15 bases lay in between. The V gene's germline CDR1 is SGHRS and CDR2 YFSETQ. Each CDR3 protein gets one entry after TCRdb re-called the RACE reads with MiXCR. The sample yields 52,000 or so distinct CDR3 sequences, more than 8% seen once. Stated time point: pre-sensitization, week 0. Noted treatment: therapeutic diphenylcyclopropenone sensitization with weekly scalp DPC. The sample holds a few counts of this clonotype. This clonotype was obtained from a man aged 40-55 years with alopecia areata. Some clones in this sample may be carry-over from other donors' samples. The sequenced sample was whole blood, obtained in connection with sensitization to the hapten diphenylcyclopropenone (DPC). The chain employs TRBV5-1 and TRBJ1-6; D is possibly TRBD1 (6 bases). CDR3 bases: TGCGCCAGCAGTCGACAGGAGCAGAGCTCCTATAATTCACCCCTCCACTTT. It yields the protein CASSRQEQSSYNSPLHF.